A single sample is the source of the 11 T cell receptor beta chains below, sequenced in a study of cytomegalovirus exposure and HLA in healthy donors. In the PCR, 60 Vbeta and 13 Jbeta primers were used. Only in-frame clones appear in the TCRdb table, and some are missing; sequencing was by immunoSEQ multiplex PCR. The sample has 150,000 to 200,000 clones, 76% seen once. The sample was PBMCs. These receptors all stem from a female donor in good health and CMV-seronegative.

The chain uses TRBV9 and TRBJ2-2; a possible D gene is TRBD1 (5 bases). This CDR3 is 21 amino acids long. Trimming shortened V by 0 bases and J by 2 bases, and 26 bases separated the two germline ends. Germline CDR1 SGDLS, CDR2 YYNGEE. The CDR3 reads CASSVVPRVAGQRVNTGELFF. The DNA of the CDR3 is TGTGCCAGCAGCGTAGTCCCCAGGGTAGCCGGGCAACGTGTTAACACCGGGGAGCTGTTTTTT.

The chain employs TRBV5-5 and TRBJ1-1; D is undetermined. This CDR3 has 13 residues. The V gene's germline CDR1 is SGHKS and CDR2 YYEKEE (reference sequence). Trimming pared 0 bases from V and 4 bases from J, leaving 7 bases between. The CDR3 region is CASSLASGTEAFF. CDR3 DNA: TGTGCCAGCAGCTTGGCCAGCGGCACTGAAGCTTTCTTT.

The chain recombines TRBV30 with TRBJ2-5; 9 bases align to TRBD1. This CDR3 region has 15 residues. With V trimmed by 1 base and J by 1 base, 4 bases remained unmatched. In germline, CDR1 is GTSNPN, CDR2 SVGIG (reference sequence). The CDR3 loop is CAWSGGQGPQETQYF. CDR3 nucleotides: TGTGCCTGGAGTGGGGGACAGGGCCCCCAAGAGACCCAGTACTTC.

This chain links TRBV14 with TRBJ2-3; possible D gene TRBD2, 6 bases. Trimming shortened V by 5 bases and J by 1 base, and 22 bases separated the two germline ends. This CDR3 comprises 18 residues. Germline-derived CDR1 and CDR2 are SGHDN and FVKESK. In DNA form, the CDR3 reads TGTGCCAGCAGCGCTCGGGACTGGGGTACTTTGGGCACAGATACGCAGTATTTT. Its translation is CASSARDWGTLGTDTQYF.

Regarding this clone: A read error may account for a junction end that differs from germline. CDR3: CASSPDQGSFSGANVLTF. DNA for the CDR3: TGTGCTAGCAGCCCGGACCAGGGTAGCTTCTCTGGGGCCAACGTCCTGACTTTC. This chain uses TRBV7-7 with TRBJ2-6; TRBD1 is a possible D gene (5 bases). Germline V gives CDR1 SSHAT, CDR2 FNYEAQ (reference sequence). The CDR3 has 18 amino acids.

This chain links TRBV2 with TRBJ1-1; D gene ambiguous. Trimming stripped 6 bases from V and 6 bases from J, with 14 bases between. CDR3 length: 13 residues. The germline gives CDR1 SNHLY, CDR2 FYNNEI. CDR3 nucleotide sequence: TGTGCCAGCAGCCTCGACCCTGCGGCTGAAGCTTTCTTT. This codes for CASSLDPAAEAFF.

The chain is built from TRBV2 and TRBJ1-1; TRBD1 might be the D (6 bases). Germline-derived CDR1 and CDR2 are SNHLY and FYNNEI. This CDR3 is 14 amino acids long. The V end was cut by 5 bases, the J end by 5 bases, with 15 bases between. The CDR3: CASSWTEGKTEAFF. CDR3 sequence (DNA): TGTGCCAGCAGTTGGACAGAAGGGAAAACTGAAGCTTTCTTT.

V gene TRBV7-5 combines with J gene TRBJ2-1; TRBD1, the table's D call, lacks a check against the DNA. TRBV7-5 constitutes a pseudogene. The CDR3 runs 20 residues. CDR3 coding DNA: TGTGCCAGAAGCGCCCTGCAGCCCCAAACGACAGGGTGGGGGGACAATGAGCAGTTCTTC. Its translation is CARSALQPQTTGWGDNEQFF.

For this clone: Other DNA sequences of this sample code for an identical CDR3. The rearrangement joins TRBV4-3 to TRBJ2-5; D is undetermined. Trimming cost V 0 bases and J 2 bases, with 4 bases left between them. This CDR3 comprises 13 residues. Germline V gene lookup returns CDR1 LGHNA and CDR2 YSLEER. CDR3 nucleotide sequence: TGCGCCAGCAGCCAAGACAGGCAAGAGACCCAGTACTTC. This codes for CASSQDRQETQYF.

This rearrangement joins TRBV5-4 to TRBJ2-3, with a possible D match to TRBD1 (6 bases). Trimming shortened V by 0 bases and J by 5 bases, and 13 bases separated the two germline ends. This CDR3 has 15 residues. The germline V gene has CDR1 SGHNT and CDR2 YYREEE (reference sequence). DNA of the CDR3: TGTGCCAGCAGCTTGGTGGGGGCGACGGGAGATACGCAGTATTTT. Translating gives CASSLVGATGDTQYF.

This clone has only a few counts. The chain is built from TRBV5-6 and TRBJ1-2, with 7 nucleotides matching TRBD1. The V and J ends lost 3 bases and 12 bases, in that order; junction bases with no gene match: 5. Germline V gene sequence: CDR1 SGHDT, CDR2 YYEEEE. The CDR3 has 11 amino acids. CDR3 sequence reads: CASSYRTGDTF. The CDR3 region has the DNA TGTGCCAGCAGCTACCGGACAGGCGACACCTTC.